The rows below give T cell receptor beta chains drawn from one sample of a study of T-cell memory formation after mild COVID-19. TCRdb reanalysed the 5' RACE reads using MiXCR and keeps one entry per CDR3 protein. In the table there are approximately 250,000 distinct CDR3 sequences, 16% of which are singletons. The sample comprised PBMCs or a T cell subset sorted from them (not recorded which). These receptors came from a man younger than 35 who had mild COVID-19 (a few samples of this study predate the infection). Cell type and time point are not known. Each CDR3 is given with its conserved first and last residue. The D gene is left open where the match is weak. Clone size is given for some rows only: seen once, a few or many times, or a class if the clone is expanded.

few | TRBJ1-1 | . | TRBV4-2 | CASSQESGAGTEAFF | TGTGCCAGCAGCCAAGAGTCGGGGGCCGGTACTGAAGCTTTCTTT
. | TRBJ2-1 | TRBD1 | TRBV10-3 | CAIRPGQGYNEQFF | TGTGCCATCAGACCGGGACAGGGCTACAATGAGCAGTTCTTC
. | TRBJ1-1 | . | TRBV7-3 | CASSTGIMNTEAFF | TGTGCCAGCAGCACAGGGATCATGAACACTGAAGCTTTCTTT
few | TRBJ1-6 | . | TRBV6-5 | CASSYSVRATYNSPLHF | TGTGCCAGCAGTTACTCGGTCCGAGCGACCTATAATTCACCCCTCCACTTT
. | TRBJ2-2 | . | TRBV20-1 | CSARDEGTNTGELFF | TGCAGTGCTAGAGATGAGGGCACGAACACCGGGGAGCTGTTTTTT
. | TRBJ2-5 | TRBD1 | TRBV4-2 | CASSPRDREETQYF | TGTGCCAGCAGCCCCCGGGACAGGGAAGAGACCCAGTACTTC
. | TRBJ2-7 | . | TRBV29-1 | CSVDRGLPSGEQYF | TGCAGCGTTGATAGGGGACTCCCCTCTGGGGAGCAGTACTTC
few | TRBJ1-2 | . | TRBV7-9 | CASSSAGYYGYTF | TGTGCCAGCAGCTCCGCAGGCTACTATGGCTACACCTTC
. | TRBJ2-3 | . | TRBV11-2 | CASSQTQTQYF | TGTGCCAGCAGCCAGACCCAGACGCAGTATTTT
. | TRBJ2-2 | TRBD1 | TRBV7-2 | CASSFEQGARGELFF | TGTGCCAGCAGCTTTGAACAGGGGGCGCGCGGGGAGCTGTTTTTT
. | TRBJ1-1 | . | TRBV5-1 | CASSLSGSNMNTEAFF | TGCGCCAGCAGCTTGTCGGGCAGTAACATGAACACTGAAGCTTTCTTT
. | TRBJ1-2 | . | TRBV9 | CASSVAGGGAYGYTF | TGTGCCAGCAGCGTAGCGGGCGGGGGAGCCTATGGCTACACCTTC
few | TRBJ2-1 | . | TRBV2 | CASSLTGGFTYNEQFF | TGTGCCAGCAGCCTCACGGGGGGCTTCACCTACAATGAGCAGTTCTTC
few | TRBJ2-7 | TRBD2 | TRBV27 | CASSRVAGSYEQYF | TGTGCCAGCAGCAGGGTAGCGGGGTCCTACGAGCAGTACTTC
. | TRBJ1-5 | TRBD1 | TRBV12-3/TRBV12-4 | CASSLSGQGKHF | TGTGCCAGCAGTTTATCGGGACAGGGTAAACATTTT
few | TRBJ2-3 | . | TRBV5-6 | CASSLVVSTDTQYF | TGTGCCAGCAGCTTGGTAGTGAGCACAGATACGCAGTATTTT
few | TRBJ2-3 | . | TRBV6-2/TRBV6-3 | CASSYTLAGTDTQYF | TGTGCCAGCAGTTATACGTTAGCGGGCACAGATACGCAGTATTTT
. | TRBJ2-2 | . | TRBV6-6 | CASSPGGLDTGELFF | TGTGCCAGCAGCCCCGGGGGCTTAGACACCGGGGAGCTGTTTTTT
few | TRBJ2-6 | TRBD2 | TRBV20-1 | CSARTSGGSGANVLTF | TGCAGTGCTCGGACTAGCGGGGGCTCTGGGGCCAACGTCCTGACTTTC
many | TRBJ2-3 | . | TRBV7-3 | CASSPQGTDTQYF | TGTGCCAGCAGCCCACAGGGCACAGATACGCAGTATTTT
few | TRBJ1-6 | . | TRBV12-3/TRBV12-4 | CASSFSGMSLSPLHF | TGTGCCAGCAGTTTTTCAGGGATGTCCCTTTCGCCCCTCCACTTT
. | TRBJ1-5 | . | TRBV7-2 | CASSLGGWGIAPQHF | TGTGCCAGCAGCTTAGGAGGCTGGGGGATTGCGCCCCAGCATTTT
. | TRBJ1-5 | TRBD1 | TRBV12-3/TRBV12-4 | CASNPTGRGSNQPQHF | TGTGCCAGCAATCCGACAGGGAGGGGAAGCAATCAGCCCCAGCATTTT
once | TRBJ2-7 | . | TRBV7-2 | CASGSRTGLYEQYF | TGTGCCAGCGGATCCCGGACAGGACTATACGAGCAGTACTTC
. | TRBJ2-5 | . | TRBV12-3/TRBV12-4 | CASSLEAYQETQYF | TGTGCCAGCAGTTTGGAGGCGTACCAAGAGACCCAGTACTTC
. | TRBJ1-4 | . | TRBV20-1 | CSAREVRSNEKLFF | TGCAGTGCTAGAGAAGTTAGGTCTAATGAAAAACTGTTTTTT
. | TRBJ1-5 | . | TRBV4-1 | CASSQGGVGQPQHF | TGCGCCAGCAGCCAAGGAGGGGTGGGTCAGCCCCAGCATTTT
. | TRBJ2-1 | . | TRBV7-2 | CASSLGGTTSYNEQFF | TGTGCCAGCAGCTTAGGGGGGACAACCTCCTACAATGAGCAGTTCTTC
. | TRBJ1-2 | . | TRBV19 | CASSITARYYGYTF | TGTGCCAGTAGTATCACAGCCCGATACTATGGCTACACCTTC
few | TRBJ2-2 | . | TRBV6-5 | CASSLVPVTGELFF | TGTGCCAGCAGCCTCGTCCCGGTAACCGGGGAGCTGTTTTTT
. | TRBJ2-2 | . | TRBV6-1 | CASSPWRHINTGELFF | TGTGCCAGCAGTCCCTGGCGGCACATTAACACCGGGGAGCTGTTTTTT
. | TRBJ1-1 | . | TRBV12-3/TRBV12-4 | CASIVSLNTEAFF | TGTGCCAGCATAGTCTCGCTGAACACTGAAGCTTTCTTT
few | TRBJ1-3 | . | TRBV7-6 | CASSSPDTTGNTIYF | TGTGCCAGCAGCTCACCGGACACCACTGGAAACACCATATATTTT
. | TRBJ2-5 | . | TRBV24-1 | CATSAAPPERETQYF | TGTGCCACCAGTGCGGCACCTCCTGAACGAGAGACCCAGTACTTC
few | TRBJ2-1 | . | TRBV29-1 | CSGFKREQFF | TGCAGCGGTTTTAAACGTGAGCAGTTCTTC
. | TRBJ2-3 | . | TRBV12-3/TRBV12-4 | CASSFVVANADTQYF | TGTGCCAGCAGTTTCGTGGTGGCCAATGCAGATACGCAGTATTTT
. | TRBJ2-7 | TRBD1 | TRBV7-6 | CASSSRGTGGHEQYF | TGTGCCAGCAGTTCCCGAGGGACAGGGGGCCACGAGCAGTACTTC